The clone carrying this T cell receptor (beta chain) was seen only a few times. Its antigen is as yet unknown. 13 Jbeta primers and 60 Vbeta primers were used for the PCR. The repertoire was sequenced with immunoSEQ multiplex PCR; TCRdb's copy has only in-frame clones and lacks some. The repertoire holds 100,000 or so clones, with around three quarters as singletons. This sample is part of a study of cytomegalovirus exposure and HLA in healthy donors. Study results and caveats: A later analysis showed HLA-associated TCR beta chains outstripping equally common others in clonal expansion. Per a prior analysis, the majority of TCR beta V segments were productive roughly 87% or roughly 30% of the time. Testing in vitro showed a few CMV-associated chains specific for CMV antigens.

Sequenced sample: PBMCs. The receptor was derived from a female donor in good health and CMV-seropositive.

The DNA of the CDR3 is TGTGCCAGCAGCCGGGTAGGGGGGGCCAATGAGCAGTTCTTC. Translating it yields CASSRVGGANEQFF. This chain links TRBV4-2 with TRBJ2-1; possible D gene TRBD2, 7 bases. The CDR3 runs to 14 residues. Per the germline V gene, CDR1 is LGHNA and CDR2 is YNFKEQ. The V end lost 4 bases, the J end lost 6 bases, and 13 bases lay between the germline ends.